These 13 T cell receptor beta chains originate from one sample sequenced in a study of blood T cell repertoires in COVID-19. Generated by immunoSEQ multiplex PCR, the TCRdb table keeps only in-frame clones and is missing some. Here the sample spans hundreds of thousands of clones, approximately 90% being singletons. The material sequenced was peripheral blood. These receptors came from a woman in her 30s with active or convalescent COVID-19.

This clone was seen just once. This rearrangement joins TRBV5-6 to TRBJ1-2; TRBD1 matches 8 bases. The CDR3 length is 15 residues. The trim removed 0 bases at V and 6 bases at J, leaving 7 bases unmatched. The germline V gene encodes CDR1 SGHDT and CDR2 YYEEEE. CDR3 residues: CASSLVGQGVDGYTF. The CDR3 nucleotides read TGTGCCAGCAGCTTGGTTGGACAGGGAGTGGATGGCTACACCTTC.

The V and J genes are TRBV6-5 and TRBJ2-7; 10 nucleotides match TRBD1. From germline, CDR1 is MNHEY and CDR2 SVGAGI. The CDR3 has 15 amino acids. Trimming removed 7 bases from V and 1 base from J; junction bases left unmatched: 7. This CDR3 reads CASKRTGQGSYEQYF. The DNA of the CDR3 is TGTGCCAGCAAAAGAACGGGACAGGGGTCCTACGAGCAGTACTTC.

The J gene is TRBJ2-5, the V gene TRBV3-1 (or the pseudogene TRBV3-2); 10 nucleotides align to TRBD2. Losses at the gene ends were 4 bases for V and 5 bases for J; bases not matched to a gene: 13. The CDR3 runs 17 residues. CDR1 LGHDT and CDR2 YNNKEL come from the germline V gene (reference sequence). Written as DNA, the CDR3 is TGTGCCAGCAGCCCCAGAGGGAGCGGGGGGGGTCTGGAGACCCAGTACTTC. It codes for CASSPRGSGGGLETQYF.

This clone has a single count. The CDR3 region has the DNA TGTGCCAGCTCACTAAGGACAGGGGGCATAGGGAACACTGAAGCTTTCTTT. The encoded protein is CASSLRTGGIGNTEAFF. V is TRBV18 and J is TRBJ1-1; 11 nucleotides agree with TRBD1. This CDR3 has 17 residues. Germline V gives CDR1 KGHSH, CDR2 LQKENI. With V trimmed by 4 bases and J by 1 base, 8 bases remained unmatched.

Details on this clone: Other DNA sequences in the sample encode the same CDR3. The chain is built from TRBV5-1 and TRBJ2-1; weak D call: TRBD1 (8 bases). V lost 4 bases and J lost 9, with 17 bases in between. CDR1 is SGHRS and CDR2 is YFSETQ in the germline V gene. There are 14 residues in the CDR3. The CDR3 nucleotides read TGCGCCAGCAGCCGCGGACAGGGCGGGGGTGAGCAGTTCTTC. It yields the protein CASSRGQGGGEQFF.

This sequence joins TRBV7-9 and TRBJ1-2, with D unresolved. Per the germline V gene, CDR1 is SEHNR and CDR2 is FQNEAQ (reference sequence). The CDR3 consists of 12 residues. Trimming cost V 1 base and J 7 bases, with 7 bases left between them. Written as DNA, the CDR3 is TGTGCCAGCAGCTTAGATGATAGTGGCTACACCTTC. Its protein is CASSLDDSGYTF.

The chain employs TRBV7-6 and TRBJ1-5, with 8 bases fitting TRBD1. Germline assignment: CDR1 SGHVS and CDR2 FNYEAQ. The junction had 15 bases not matched to a gene; V was cut back by 1 base and J by 1 base. The CDR3 runs 20 residues. In DNA form, the CDR3 reads TGTGCCAGCAGCTTAGATTCGGACAGGGTGGAGTGGTTGAGCAATCAGCCCCAGCATTTT. It specifies CASSLDSDRVEWLSNQPQHF.

The gene calls are TRBV2 and TRBJ1-2; a possible D gene is TRBD1 (6 bases). V shed 4 bases and J shed 8 bases, with 20 bases lying between them. CDR1 is SNHLY and CDR2 is FYNNEI in the germline V gene. The CDR3 is 15 amino acids. The CDR3 nucleotides are TGTGCCAGCAGTGGGGAGACAGTGGGGGCGGAAGGCTACACCTTC. Amino acid sequence: CASSGETVGAEGYTF.

The V gene is TRBV5-5, the J gene TRBJ2-5; 7 bases agree with TRBD2. The CDR3 extends over 14 amino acids. The V and J ends lost 4 bases and 1 base, in that order; junction bases with no gene match: 4. Per germline, CDR1 SGHKS and CDR2 YYEKEE (reference sequence). CDR3 in amino acids: CASSPRTSQETQYF. The CDR3 DNA follows: TGTGCCAGCAGCCCTCGGACTAGCCAAGAGACCCAGTACTTC.

V usage is TRBV4-2 and J usage is TRBJ2-5; 13 bases align to TRBD2. Germline V CDR1 and CDR2: LGHNA, YNFKEQ. V trimming: 0 bases; J trimming: 4 bases; junction bases outside the gene matches: 11. The CDR3 runs to 19 residues. CDR3 in amino acids: CASSQEGGTSGTKGETQYF. The CDR3 coding sequence is TGTGCCAGCAGCCAAGAGGGAGGGACTAGCGGGACAAAGGGAGAGACCCAGTACTTC.

The chain is built from TRBV6-1 and TRBJ1-2; D might be TRBD1 (5 bases). Germline V gives CDR1 MNHNS, CDR2 SASEGT. The CDR3 contains 18 residues. V was pared by 1 base and J by 8 bases, with 26 bases between. The CDR3 DNA sequence: TGTGCCAGCAGTGAAGGATGGGTTGAGGTCAGGGTGGTCACCGGCTACACCTTC. Translated: CASSEGWVEVRVVTGYTF.

This clone was recorded only once. The V call is TRBV5-6, the J call TRBJ1-2, with 7 bases aligning to TRBD1. Germline values: CDR1 SGHDT, CDR2 YYEEEE. The CDR3 totals 16 residues. Trimming at V came to 4 bases and at J to 10 bases, leaving 19 bases not matched to a gene. Here the CDR3 reads CASSLDRRATYGYYTF. The CDR3, as DNA: TGTGCCAGCAGCCTGGACAGGAGAGCTACGTATGGCTACTACACCTTC.

The gene calls are TRBV6-5 and TRBJ2-3; D gene uncertain. Germline V gives CDR1 MNHEY, CDR2 SVGAGI. V lost 6 bases, J lost 6 bases, and 13 bases lay in between. The CDR3 is made up of 13 amino acids. CDR3 protein: CASSKAPGDTQYF. The CDR3 region has the DNA TGTGCCAGCAGCAAAGCCCCAGGTGATACGCAGTATTTT.